The clone carrying this T cell receptor beta chain was recorded at least ten times. These data are taken from a study of Graves' ophthalmopathy and Graves' hyperthyroidism. Amplification targeted the TCR beta CDR3 regions, with RNA transcripts as the source material. The first-round RT-PCR employed HTBI primers together with the Qiagen OneStep RT-PCR kit. A multiplex PCR was then performed as the second round. TCRdb re-derived calls from the multiplex PCR reads in MiXCR, one entry per CDR3 protein. The sample consists of some 380,000 distinct CDR3 sequences, roughly 15% of them appearing once. The CDR3 spans 14 residues. Trimming removed 4 bases from V and 6 bases from J; junction bases left unmatched: 5. CDR1 and CDR2 from the germline V gene are KGHDR and SFDVKD.

The sequence came from a woman aged 18-29 years with stable Graves' hyperthyroidism. The V and J genes are TRBV24-1 and TRBJ1-2, with TRBD1 matching 9 bases. Sequenced input: peripheral blood. The CDR3 reads CATSEQDRGDGYTF. The CDR3 DNA reads as TGTGCCACCAGTGAGCAGGACAGGGGAGATGGCTACACCTTC.